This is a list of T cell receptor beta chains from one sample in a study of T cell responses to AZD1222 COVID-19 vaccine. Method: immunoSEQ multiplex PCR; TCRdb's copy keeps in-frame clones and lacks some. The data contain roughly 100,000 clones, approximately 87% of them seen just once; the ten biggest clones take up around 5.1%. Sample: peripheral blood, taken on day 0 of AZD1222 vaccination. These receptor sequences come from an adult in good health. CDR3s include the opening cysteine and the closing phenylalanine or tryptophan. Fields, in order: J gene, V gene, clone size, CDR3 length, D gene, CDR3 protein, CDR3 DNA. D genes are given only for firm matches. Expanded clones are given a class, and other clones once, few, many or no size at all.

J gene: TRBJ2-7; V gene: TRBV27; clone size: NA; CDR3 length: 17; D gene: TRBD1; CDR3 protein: CASTPPDRVDFLRGQYF; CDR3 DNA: TGTGCCAGCACCCCCCCGGACAGGGTAGACTTCCTACGAGGGCAGTACTTC
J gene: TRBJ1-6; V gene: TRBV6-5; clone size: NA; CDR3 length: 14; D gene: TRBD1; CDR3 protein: CASSPGTAVSPLHF; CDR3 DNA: TGTGCCAGCAGTCCCGGGACAGCAGTGTCACCCCTCCACTTT
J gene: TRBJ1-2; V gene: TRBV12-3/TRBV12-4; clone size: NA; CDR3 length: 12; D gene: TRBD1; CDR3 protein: CASSGTGFGYTF; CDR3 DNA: TGTGCCAGCAGCGGGACAGGGTTTGGCTACACCTTC
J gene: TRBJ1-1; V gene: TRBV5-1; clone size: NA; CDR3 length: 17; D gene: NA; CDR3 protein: CASSLAGSTGPDTEAFF; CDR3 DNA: TGCGCCAGCAGCTTGGCCGGGAGCACAGGACCGGACACTGAAGCTTTCTTT
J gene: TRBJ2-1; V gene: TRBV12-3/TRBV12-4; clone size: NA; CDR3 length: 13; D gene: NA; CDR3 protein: CASSLGPVGEQFF; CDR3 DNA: TGTGCCAGCAGTTTAGGGCCCGTCGGGGAGCAGTTCTTC
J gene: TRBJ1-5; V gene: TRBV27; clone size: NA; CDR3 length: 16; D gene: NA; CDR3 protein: CASSLYGAQSGQPQHF; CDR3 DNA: TGTGCCAGCAGTTTATACGGAGCTCAATCGGGTCAGCCCCAGCATTTT
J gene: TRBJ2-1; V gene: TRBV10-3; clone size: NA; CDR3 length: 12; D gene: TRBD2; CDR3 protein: CAITGAGDEQFF; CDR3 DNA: TGTGCCATCACTGGGGCGGGGGATGAGCAGTTCTTC
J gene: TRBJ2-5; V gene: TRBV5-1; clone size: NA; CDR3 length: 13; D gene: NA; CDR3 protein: CASSERLGETQYF; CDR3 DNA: TGCGCCAGCAGCGAAAGGTTGGGAGAGACCCAGTACTTC
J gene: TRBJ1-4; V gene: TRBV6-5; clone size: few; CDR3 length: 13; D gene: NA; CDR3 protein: CASSYSGREKLFF; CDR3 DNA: TGTGCCAGCAGTTACTCAGGCAGGGAAAAACTGTTTTTT
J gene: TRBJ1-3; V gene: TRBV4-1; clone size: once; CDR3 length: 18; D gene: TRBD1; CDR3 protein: CASSQTSGTGYSGNTIYF; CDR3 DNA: TGCGCCAGCAGCCAAACCTCCGGGACAGGATACTCTGGAAACACCATATATTTT
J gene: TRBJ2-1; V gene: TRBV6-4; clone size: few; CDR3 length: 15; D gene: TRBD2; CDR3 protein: CASSDLLAGESEQFF; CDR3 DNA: TGTGCCAGCAGTGACCTCCTAGCGGGAGAGAGTGAGCAGTTCTTC
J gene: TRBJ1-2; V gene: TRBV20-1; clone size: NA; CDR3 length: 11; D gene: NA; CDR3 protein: CSARVAYGYTF; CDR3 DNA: TGCAGTGCTAGAGTCGCGTATGGCTACACCTTC
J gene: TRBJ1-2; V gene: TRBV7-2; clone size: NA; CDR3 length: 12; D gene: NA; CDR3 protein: CASSPSSDGYTF; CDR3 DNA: TGTGCCAGCAGCCCCTCTTCCGATGGCTACACCTTC
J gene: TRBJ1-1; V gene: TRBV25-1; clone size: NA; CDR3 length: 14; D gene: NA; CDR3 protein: CASSDRVGNTEAFF; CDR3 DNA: TGTGCCAGCAGTGACAGGGTCGGTAACACTGAAGCTTTCTTT
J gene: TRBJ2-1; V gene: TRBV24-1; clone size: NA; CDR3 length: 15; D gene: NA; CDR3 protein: CATSEAGSSYNEQFF; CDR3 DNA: TGTGCCACCAGTGAAGCCGGGAGCTCCTACAATGAGCAGTTCTTC
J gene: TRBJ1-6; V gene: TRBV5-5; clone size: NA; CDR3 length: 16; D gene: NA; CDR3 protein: CASSLDASSYNSPLHF; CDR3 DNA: TGTGCCAGCAGCTTGGACGCCAGCTCCTATAATTCACCCCTCCACTTT
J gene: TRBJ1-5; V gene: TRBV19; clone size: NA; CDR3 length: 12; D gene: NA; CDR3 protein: CASQGSNQPQHF; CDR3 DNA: TGTGCCAGCCAGGGTAGCAATCAGCCCCAGCATTTT
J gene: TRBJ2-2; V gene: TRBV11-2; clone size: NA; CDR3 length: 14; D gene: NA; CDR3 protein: CASRSIQGVGELFF; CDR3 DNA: TGTGCCAGCAGGTCAATTCAGGGTGTGGGGGAGCTGTTTTTT
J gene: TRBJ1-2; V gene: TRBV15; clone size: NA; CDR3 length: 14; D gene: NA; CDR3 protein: CATSRGRGRDGYTF; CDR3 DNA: TGTGCCACCAGCAGAGGGCGGGGTCGAGATGGCTACACCTTC
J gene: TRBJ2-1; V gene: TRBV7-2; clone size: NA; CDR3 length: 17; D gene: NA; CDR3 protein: CASSPGMGGGSYNEQFF; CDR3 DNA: TGTGCCAGCAGCCCTGGGATGGGCGGAGGTTCCTACAATGAGCAGTTCTTC
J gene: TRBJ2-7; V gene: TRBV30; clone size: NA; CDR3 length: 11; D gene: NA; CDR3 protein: CAWSHGGEQYF; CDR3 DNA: TGTGCCTGGAGTCATGGAGGCGAGCAGTACTTC
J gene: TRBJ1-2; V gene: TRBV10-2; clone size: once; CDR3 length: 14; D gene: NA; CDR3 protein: CASSVGRMNYGYTF; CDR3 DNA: TGCGCCAGCAGTGTCGGGCGAATGAACTATGGCTACACCTTC
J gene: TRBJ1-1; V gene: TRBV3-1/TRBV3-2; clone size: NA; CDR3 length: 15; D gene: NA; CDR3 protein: CASSQDPHDRTEAFF; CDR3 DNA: TGTGCCAGCAGCCAAGATCCCCACGATCGGACTGAAGCTTTCTTT
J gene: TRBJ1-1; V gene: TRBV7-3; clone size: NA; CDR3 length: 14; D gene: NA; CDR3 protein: CASSRGARNTEAFF; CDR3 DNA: TGTGCCAGCAGTCGAGGGGCACGGAACACTGAAGCTTTCTTT
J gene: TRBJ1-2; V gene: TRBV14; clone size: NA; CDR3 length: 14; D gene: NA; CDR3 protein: CASSQDRWGSGYTF; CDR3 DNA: TGTGCCAGCAGCCAAGATCGGTGGGGTTCTGGCTACACCTTC
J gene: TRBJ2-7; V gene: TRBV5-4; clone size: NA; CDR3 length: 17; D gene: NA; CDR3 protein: CASSLDGGRTETYEQYF; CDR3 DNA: TGTGCCAGCAGCTTGGATGGGGGACGGACGGAGACCTACGAGCAGTACTTC
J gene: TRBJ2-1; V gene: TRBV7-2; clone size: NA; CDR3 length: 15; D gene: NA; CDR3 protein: CASRLAGSSYNEQFF; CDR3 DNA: TGTGCCAGCAGACTGGCGGGGAGCTCCTACAATGAGCAGTTCTTC
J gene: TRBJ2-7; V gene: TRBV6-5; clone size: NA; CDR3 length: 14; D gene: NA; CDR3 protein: CASSYSPRGYEQYF; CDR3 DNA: TGTGCCAGCAGTTACTCTCCCAGGGGCTACGAGCAGTACTTC
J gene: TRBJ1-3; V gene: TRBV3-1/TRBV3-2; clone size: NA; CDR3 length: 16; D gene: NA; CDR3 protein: CASSQVPPFTEGTIYF; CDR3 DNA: TGTGCCAGCAGCCAAGTTCCGCCCTTTACAGAAGGCACCATATATTTT
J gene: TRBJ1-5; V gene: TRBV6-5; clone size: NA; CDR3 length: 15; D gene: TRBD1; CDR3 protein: CASSYSWTGDQPQHF; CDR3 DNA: TGTGCCAGCAGTTATTCGTGGACAGGGGATCAGCCCCAGCATTTT
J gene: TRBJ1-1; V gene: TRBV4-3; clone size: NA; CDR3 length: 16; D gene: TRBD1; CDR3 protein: CASSQMFSTGDTEAFF; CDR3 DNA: TGCGCCAGCAGCCAAATGTTTAGCACAGGGGACACTGAAGCTTTCTTT
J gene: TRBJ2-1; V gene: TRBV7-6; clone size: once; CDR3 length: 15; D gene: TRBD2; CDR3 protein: CASSLWEGDYNEQFF; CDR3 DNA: TGTGCCAGCAGCTTGTGGGAGGGTGACTACAATGAGCAGTTCTTC
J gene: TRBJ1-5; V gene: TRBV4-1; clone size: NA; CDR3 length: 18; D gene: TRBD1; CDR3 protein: CASSQDPWPGGGEQPQHF; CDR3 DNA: TGCGCCAGCAGCCAAGATCCGTGGCCAGGGGGCGGGGAACAGCCCCAGCATTTT
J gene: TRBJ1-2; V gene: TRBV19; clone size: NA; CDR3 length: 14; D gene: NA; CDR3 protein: CASSMVGRSYGYTF; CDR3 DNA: TGTGCCAGTAGTATGGTAGGGCGATCCTATGGCTACACCTTC
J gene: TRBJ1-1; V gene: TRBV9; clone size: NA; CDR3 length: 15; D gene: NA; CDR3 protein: CASSVASQGPTEAFF; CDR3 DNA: TGTGCCAGCAGCGTAGCTAGCCAGGGTCCCACTGAAGCTTTCTTT
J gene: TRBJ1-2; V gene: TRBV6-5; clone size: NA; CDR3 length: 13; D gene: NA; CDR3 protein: CASSYSGAYGYTF; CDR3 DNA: TGTGCCAGCAGTTACTCAGGGGCCTATGGCTACACCTTC
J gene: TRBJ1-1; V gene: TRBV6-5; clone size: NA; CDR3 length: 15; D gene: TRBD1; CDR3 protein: CASSYRQGTYTEAFF; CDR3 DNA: TGTGCCAGCAGTTACCGACAGGGGACGTACACTGAAGCTTTCTTT
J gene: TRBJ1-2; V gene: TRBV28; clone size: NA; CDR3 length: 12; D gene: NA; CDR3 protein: CASSVPPHGYTF; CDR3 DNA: TGTGCCAGCAGTGTGCCTCCTCATGGCTACACCTTC
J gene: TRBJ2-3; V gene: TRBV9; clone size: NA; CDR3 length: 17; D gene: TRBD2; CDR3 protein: CASSTSSGTSGTDTQYF; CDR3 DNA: TGTGCCAGCAGCACGTCCTCCGGGACTAGCGGGACAGATACGCAGTATTTT
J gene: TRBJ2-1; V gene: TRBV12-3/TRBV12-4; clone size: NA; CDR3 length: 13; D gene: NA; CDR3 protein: CASRIGAVYEQFF; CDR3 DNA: TGTGCCAGTAGAATAGGGGCCGTTTATGAGCAGTTCTTC
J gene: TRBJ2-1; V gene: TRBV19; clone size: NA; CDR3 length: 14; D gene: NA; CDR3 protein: CASSRPVDYNEQFF; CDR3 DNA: TGTGCCAGTAGTCGGCCCGTCGATTACAATGAGCAGTTCTTC
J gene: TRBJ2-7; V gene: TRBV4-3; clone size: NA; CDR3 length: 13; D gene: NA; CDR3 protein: CASSTQLDYEQYF; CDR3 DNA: TGCGCCAGCAGCACGCAGCTCGACTACGAGCAGTACTTC
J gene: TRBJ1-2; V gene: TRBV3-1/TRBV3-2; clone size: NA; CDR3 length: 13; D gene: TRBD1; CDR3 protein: CASSQSNRDRLAF; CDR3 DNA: TGTGCCAGCAGCCAGTCAAACAGGGACAGGTTAGCCTTC
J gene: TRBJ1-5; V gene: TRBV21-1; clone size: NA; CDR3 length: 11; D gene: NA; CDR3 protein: CASSLNQPQHF; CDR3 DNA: TGTGCCAGCAGCCTGAATCAGCCCCAGCATTTT
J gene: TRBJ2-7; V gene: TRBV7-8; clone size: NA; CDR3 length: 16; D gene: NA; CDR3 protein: CASSLEPTGLTYEQYF; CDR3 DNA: TGTGCCAGCAGCTTAGAGCCAACGGGACTCACCTACGAGCAGTACTTC
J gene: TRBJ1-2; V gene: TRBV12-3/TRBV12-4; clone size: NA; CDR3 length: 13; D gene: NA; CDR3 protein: CASRGREGYGYTF; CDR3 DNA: TGTGCCAGCCGGGGAAGGGAAGGCTATGGCTACACCTTC
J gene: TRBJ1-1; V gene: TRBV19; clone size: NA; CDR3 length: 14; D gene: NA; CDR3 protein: CASTFDRMNTEAFF; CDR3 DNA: TGTGCCAGTACCTTCGACAGGATGAACACTGAAGCTTTCTTT
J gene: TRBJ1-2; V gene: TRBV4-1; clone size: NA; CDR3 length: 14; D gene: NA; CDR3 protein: CASSQVARIYGYTF; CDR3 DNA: TGCGCCAGCAGCCAAGTAGCCAGAATCTATGGCTACACCTTC
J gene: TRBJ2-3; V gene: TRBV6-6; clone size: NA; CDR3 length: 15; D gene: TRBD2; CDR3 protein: CASILGLATTDTQYF; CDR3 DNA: TGTGCCAGCATTCTCGGACTAGCGACCACAGATACGCAGTATTTT
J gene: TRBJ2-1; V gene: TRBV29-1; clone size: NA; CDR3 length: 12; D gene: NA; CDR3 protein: CSVEARGNEQFF; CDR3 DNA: TGCAGCGTTGAGGCCAGGGGCAATGAGCAGTTCTTC
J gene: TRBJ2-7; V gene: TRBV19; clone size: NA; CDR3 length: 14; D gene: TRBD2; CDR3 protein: CASSRTSGNYEQYF; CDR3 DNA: TGTGCCAGTAGCCGGACTAGCGGTAACTACGAGCAGTACTTC
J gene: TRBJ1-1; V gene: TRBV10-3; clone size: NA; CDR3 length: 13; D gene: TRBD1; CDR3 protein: CAISQGAETEAFF; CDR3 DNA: TGTGCCATCAGTCAGGGGGCCGAAACTGAAGCTTTCTTT
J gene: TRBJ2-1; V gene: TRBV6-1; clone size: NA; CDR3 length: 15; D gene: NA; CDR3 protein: CASSEIQSSYNEQFF; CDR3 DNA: TGTGCCAGCAGTGAAATCCAAAGCTCCTACAATGAGCAGTTCTTC
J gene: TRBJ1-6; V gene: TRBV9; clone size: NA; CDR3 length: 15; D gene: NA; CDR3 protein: CASSVGTGYNSPLHF; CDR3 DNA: TGTGCCAGCAGCGTAGGGACGGGATATAATTCACCCCTCCACTTT
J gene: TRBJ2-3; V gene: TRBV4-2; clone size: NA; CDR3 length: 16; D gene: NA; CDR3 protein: CASSPTKGESTDTQYF; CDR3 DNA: TGTGCCAGCAGCCCAACAAAGGGGGAGTCGACAGATACGCAGTATTTT
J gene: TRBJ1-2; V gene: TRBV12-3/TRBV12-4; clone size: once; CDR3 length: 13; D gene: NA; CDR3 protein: CASLQAFGYGYTF; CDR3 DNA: TGTGCCAGCCTACAGGCGTTCGGCTATGGCTACACCTTC
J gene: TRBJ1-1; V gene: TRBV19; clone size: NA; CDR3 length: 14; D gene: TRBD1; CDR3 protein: CASSPGQGGTEAFF; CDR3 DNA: TGTGCCAGTAGCCCGGGACAGGGAGGAACTGAAGCTTTCTTT